This TCR beta chain was identified in a study of blood T cell repertoires in COVID-19. At the level of the study: Acute-phase and convalescent COVID-19 samples originated in the United States, Italy and Spain. Sources were T cells, B-cell-depleted T cells, or PBMCs; the material itself was cDNA or gDNA.

Looked up from germline, CDR1 is KGHDR and CDR2 is SFDVKD. Trimming removed 3 bases from V and 2 bases from J, with 9 bases in between. The CDR3 contains 14 residues. Authors' methods: How many nucleated cells were present was estimated from reference gene primer amplification. The repertoire was sequenced with immunoSEQ multiplex PCR; TCRdb's copy has only in-frame clones and lacks some. Clone size and the V and J calls come from that table; the DNA yielded D and trimming. The table records about 87,000 clones, 89% of them present only once. The sample comprised peripheral blood. This TCR was sampled from a woman older than 75 with active COVID-19. This chain links TRBV24-1 with TRBJ2-5, with a possible D match to TRBD2 (5 bases). The CDR3 sequence is CATSDKRVQETQYF. The CDR3 DNA reads as TGTGCCACCAGTGATAAGAGGGTTCAAGAGACCCAGTACTTC.